One sample yielded the 29 T cell receptor beta chains listed below, sequenced in a study of blood T cell repertoires in COVID-19. Assay used: immunoSEQ multiplex PCR; TCRdb lists only in-frame clones, some missing. Of some 200,000 clones in the sample, 84% were seen once. The sample comprised peripheral blood. The receptors stem from a woman of 80 years or more with COVID-19, enrolled during active disease.

CDR3 amino acids: CASSGRGIAEAFF. For the CDR3, the DNA is TGTGCCAGCAGTGGAAGGGGGATTGCTGAAGCTTTCTTT. The chain uses TRBV2 and TRBJ1-1; weak D call: TRBD1 (6 bases). The CDR3 is made up of 13 amino acids. The germline V gene encodes CDR1 SNHLY and CDR2 FYNNEI. V lost 4 bases, J lost 6 bases, and 12 bases lay in between.

The J gene is TRBJ2-7, the V gene TRBV27, with TRBD1 matching over 8 bases. Per germline, CDR1 MNHEY and CDR2 SMNVEV (reference sequence). The CDR3 is 15 amino acids. Trimming at V came to 9 bases and at J to 2 bases, leaving 12 bases not matched to a gene. The CDR3 loop reads CASSRYRGTTYEQYF. In DNA form, the CDR3 reads TGTGCCAGTTCCAGATACAGGGGGACAACCTACGAGCAGTACTTC.

V gene TRBV27 combines with J gene TRBJ1-2; 8 bases are shared with TRBD1. V trimming: 5 bases; J trimming: 5 bases; junction bases outside the gene matches: 7. The CDR3 consists of 14 residues. Germline V CDR1 and CDR2: MNHEY, SMNVEV (reference sequence). This CDR3 is CASSLGQGRYGYTF. Written as DNA, the CDR3 is TGTGCCAGCAGTCTCGGACAGGGCCGATATGGCTACACCTTC.

The sample holds many counts of this clone. V and J are TRBV27 and TRBJ1-2, with D perhaps matching TRBD1 (5 bases). Trimming left V 4 bases short and J 0 bases short, with 9 bases between. From germline, CDR1 is MNHEY and CDR2 SMNVEV (reference sequence). The CDR3 has 14 residues. The CDR3 protein is CASSWSGANYGYTF. The CDR3 coding sequence is TGTGCCAGCAGTTGGTCGGGGGCTAACTATGGCTACACCTTC.

V gene TRBV9 combines with J gene TRBJ2-5, with D perhaps matching TRBD1 (5 bases). CDR1 and CDR2 (germline): SGDLS, YYNGEE. V was clipped by 0 bases and J by 7 bases, with 13 bases between them. The CDR3 extends over 14 amino acids. The CDR3: CASSVGSGLGTQYF. The CDR3 DNA reads as TGTGCCAGCAGCGTAGGATCAGGGTTAGGGACCCAGTACTTC.

The rearrangement links TRBV5-1 to TRBJ1-3, with D uncertain. The CDR3 is 13 residues long. Germline-derived CDR1 and CDR2 are SGHRS and YFSETQ. V lost 4 bases and J 4 bases, leaving 9 bases between the germline ends. This chain's CDR3 is CASSPEPGNTIYF. In DNA form, the CDR3 reads TGCGCCAGCAGCCCAGAACCCGGAAACACCATATATTTT.

The V call is TRBV29-1, the J call TRBJ1-1, with TRBD1 matching over 11 bases. Germline V lookup: CDR1 SQVTM, CDR2 ANQGSEA. V dropped 4 bases and J dropped 8; count of bases not matched to a gene: 9. The CDR3 covers 14 residues. CDR3 DNA: TGCAGCGTTGTTCGGGACAGGGGGGCGATCGAAGCTTTCTTT. The encoded protein is CSVVRDRGAIEAFF.

The V call is TRBV5-6, the J call TRBJ2-7; TRBD1 is a possible D gene (6 bases). Trimming pared 3 bases from V and 6 bases from J, leaving 13 bases between. Germline V gene lookup returns CDR1 SGHDT and CDR2 YYEEEE. CDR3 length: 13 residues. The CDR3 spells CASSSQGSSEQYF. The DNA of the CDR3 is TGTGCCAGCAGCTCCCAGGGGTCGAGCGAGCAGTACTTC. Together with reference TRBV5-6 and TRBJ2-7, the CDR3 gives the full variable domain: DAGVTQSPTHLIKTRGQQVTLRCSPKSGHDTVSWYQQALGQGPQFIFQYYEEEERQRGNFPDRFSGHQFPNYSSELNVNALLLGDSALYLCASSSQGSSEQYFGPGTRLTVT.

This chain joins TRBV5-1 and TRBJ2-1; 9 positions agree with TRBD1. After removal of 5 bases from V and 4 bases from J, the junction contained 7 bases not matched to a gene. In germline, CDR1 is SGHRS, CDR2 YFSETQ. The CDR3 extends over 15 amino acids. CDR3 DNA: TGCGCCAGCAGGAGAACCGGGACAGGGTACAATGAGCAGTTCTTC. This codes for CASRRTGTGYNEQFF.

The chain couples TRBV5-1 to TRBJ2-3, with 9 bases identical to TRBD2. After removal of 4 bases from V and 2 bases from J, the junction contained 5 bases not matched to a gene. This CDR3 comprises 15 residues. Germline values: CDR1 SGHRS, CDR2 YFSETQ. Here the CDR3 reads CASSAIAGATDTQYF. The DNA of the CDR3 is TGCGCCAGCAGCGCGATAGCGGGGGCCACAGATACGCAGTATTTT.

In its sample, this clone was seen once. This chain connects TRBV5-4 to TRBJ2-7, with TRBD1 identical over 7 bases. From germline, CDR1 is SGHNT and CDR2 YYREEE (reference sequence). The trim removed 5 bases at V and 7 bases at J, leaving 12 bases unmatched. The CDR3 covers 14 residues. This CDR3 reads CASRSGQTSGEQYF. The CDR3 DNA reads as TGTGCCAGCAGGTCGGGACAGACTTCGGGTGAGCAGTACTTC.

The chain is built from TRBV5-6 and TRBJ2-3; D call uncertain. The V end was cut by 3 bases, the J end by 2 bases, with 19 bases between. The V gene's germline CDR1 is SGHDT and CDR2 YYEEEE. The CDR3 totals 17 residues. The CDR3 protein is CASSSEVGSSATDTQYF. DNA for the CDR3: TGTGCCAGCAGCTCCGAGGTTGGGTCGTCGGCCACAGATACGCAGTATTTT.

This clone has a single count. This chain connects TRBV5-1 to TRBJ1-6; D uncertain. Germline loops: CDR1 SGHRS, CDR2 YFSETQ. V lost 3 bases, J lost 6 bases, and 7 bases lay in between. This CDR3 region has 13 residues. The CDR3 region is CASSYQSNSPLHF. The CDR3 DNA follows: TGCGCCAGCAGCTACCAGTCTAATTCACCCCTCCACTTT.

The CDR3 reads CANSLAGKYEQYF. CDR3 nucleotides: TGTGCCAACTCCCTAGCGGGGAAGTACGAGCAGTACTTC. The chain combines TRBV2 with TRBJ2-7; TRBD2 matches 9 bases. Germline trimming cut 10 bases from V and 4 bases from J; bases unmatched to any gene: 8. The CDR3 length is 13 residues. Germline CDR1 and CDR2: SNHLY and FYNNEI.

The J gene is TRBJ2-7, the V gene TRBV3-1 (or the pseudogene TRBV3-2), with TRBD1 matching over 7 bases. CDR3 size: 14 residues. V was pared by 3 bases and J by 9 bases, with 11 bases of the junction left unmatched. The V gene's germline CDR1 is LGHDT and CDR2 YNNKEL (reference sequence). The CDR3 here is CASSQGGQVARQYF. The DNA for the CDR3 is TGTGCCAGCAGCCAGGGCGGACAGGTAGCTCGGCAGTACTTC.

The CDR3 spells CASSPGTGMNTEAFF. For the CDR3, the DNA is TGTGCCAGCAGCCCCGGGACAGGGATGAACACTGAAGCTTTCTTT. The V call is TRBV5-4, the J call TRBJ1-1, with 9 bases aligning to TRBD1. There are 15 residues in the CDR3. The V gene's germline CDR1 is SGHNT and CDR2 YYREEE (reference sequence). The J segment lost 0 bases and the V segment lost 4 bases, leaving 4 bases of the junction unmatched.

The V gene is TRBV7-2, the J gene TRBJ2-2, with D maybe TRBD2 (6 bases). The CDR3 spans 14 residues. Germline assignment: CDR1 SGHTA and CDR2 FQGNSA. Trimming pared 4 bases from V and 6 bases from J, leaving 12 bases between. CDR3 region: CASSSRTIAGELFF. CDR3 nucleotides: TGTGCCAGCAGCTCCCGGACTATCGCCGGGGAGCTGTTTTTT.

This clone was observed a handful of times. This chain connects TRBV28 to TRBJ1-2; D is undetermined. Trimming shortened V by 0 bases and J by 0 bases, and 11 bases separated the two germline ends. Germline V gene data show CDR1 as MDHEN and CDR2 as SYDVKM. CDR3 length: 16 residues. The CDR3: CASSLWGGVSNYGYTF. CDR3 DNA sequence: TGTGCCAGCAGTTTATGGGGAGGAGTCTCTAACTATGGCTACACCTTC.

This clone has just a few counts. The chain has TRBV6-5 and TRBJ2-7, with TRBD2 matching 10 bases. The length of the CDR3 is 13 residues. Germline V CDR1 and CDR2: MNHEY, SVGAGI. With 10 bases clipped from V and 5 bases from J, the junction kept 8 bases outside the gene matches. CDR3 loop: CATTPSGSHEQYF. The DNA of the CDR3 is TGTGCCACGACACCTAGCGGGAGCCACGAGCAGTACTTC.

The rearrangement joins TRBV18 to TRBJ1-2; TRBD1 aligns across 10 bases. This CDR3 spans 13 amino acids. The J segment lost 5 bases and the V segment lost 5 bases, leaving 2 bases of the junction unmatched. From germline, CDR1 is KGHSH and CDR2 LQKENI. Here the CDR3 DNA reads TGTGCCAGCTCAGAGGGACAGGGGTATGGCTACACCTTC. It encodes CASSEGQGYGYTF.

The chain carries TRBV27 and TRBJ1-6; the D gene is possibly TRBD1 (5 bases). Germline V CDR1 and CDR2: MNHEY, SMNVEV (reference sequence). The CDR3 loop spans 14 amino acids. V lost 5 bases to trimming and J lost 4 bases, with 9 bases between them. The DNA of the CDR3 is TGTGCCAGCAGTGCGACAGCTTATAATTCACCCCTCCACTTT. This encodes CASSATAYNSPLHF.

This clone appeared a single time. V gene TRBV6-5 combines with J gene TRBJ2-7; 11 bases agree with TRBD2. The J segment lost 6 bases and the V segment lost 2 bases, leaving 6 bases of the junction unmatched. Germline CDR1 is MNHEY and CDR2 is SVGAGI. The CDR3 is 15 amino acids. The CDR3 here is CASSYQLAGVSEQYF. CDR3 nucleotide sequence: TGTGCCAGCAGTTACCAACTAGCGGGAGTATCCGAGCAGTACTTC.

This chain links TRBV27 with TRBJ2-7; D possibly corresponds to TRBD1 (6 bases). V lost 8 bases and J 4 bases, leaving 15 bases between the germline ends. The CDR3 loop spans 13 amino acids. Germline V gene lookup returns CDR1 MNHEY and CDR2 SMNVEV (reference sequence). CDR3 protein: CASGQGTLYEQYF. The CDR3 nucleotides read TGTGCCAGCGGTCAGGGGACCCTGTACGAGCAGTACTTC.

The chain is built from TRBV28 and TRBJ1-3; 8 nucleotides align to TRBD1. Germline V gene sequence: CDR1 MDHEN, CDR2 SYDVKM. The CDR3 sequence is 17 residues long. V lost 4 bases, J lost 3 bases, and 11 bases stayed unmatched. The DNA of the CDR3 is TGTGCCAGCAGTTCCCCATCCGGACAGGGTTTTGGAAACACCATATATTTT. Translation: CASSSPSGQGFGNTIYF. The full variable domain, completed using reference TRBV28 and TRBJ1-3, is DVKVTQSSRYLVKRTGEKVFLECVQDMDHENMFWYRQDPGLGLRLIYFSYDVKMKEKGDIPEGYSVSREKKERFSLILESASTNQTSMYLCASSSPSGQGFGNTIYFGEGSWLTVV.

V is TRBV5-1 and J is TRBJ2-7, with 13 bases that match TRBD2. CDR1 and CDR2 from the germline V gene are SGHRS and YFSETQ. This CDR3 is 16 amino acids long. Trimming at V came to 4 bases and at J to 4 bases, leaving 8 bases not matched to a gene. The CDR3 spells CASSTGTSGAVYEQYF. The CDR3 DNA sequence: TGCGCCAGCAGCACCGGGACTAGCGGGGCAGTTTACGAGCAGTACTTC.

The gene calls are TRBV5-1 and TRBJ1-6; D uncertain. V lost 5 bases to trimming and J lost 13 bases, with 19 bases between them. Per germline, CDR1 SGHRS and CDR2 YFSETQ. CDR3 length: 14 amino acids. The CDR3 DNA sequence: TGCGCCAGCAGTGATCCTCGGGAACCGGGGCCCCTCCACTTT. Translated: CASSDPREPGPLHF.

The chain couples TRBV29-1 to TRBJ2-3, with D maybe TRBD2 (5 bases). CDR3 length: 12 amino acids. Germline V gene data show CDR1 as SQVTM and CDR2 as ANQGSEA. V was shortened by 4 bases and J by 1 base, with 6 bases between the two germline ends. CDR3: CSVAGGTDTQYF. For the CDR3, the DNA is TGCAGCGTTGCCGGGGGCACAGATACGCAGTATTTT.

The chain uses TRBV7-2 and TRBJ1-2, with TRBD1 matching 7 bases. Per germline, CDR1 SGHTA and CDR2 FQGNSA. The CDR3 contains 14 residues. V was pared by 5 bases and J by 6 bases, with 9 bases of the junction left unmatched. The CDR3 loop reads CASSRLQGRNGYTF. The CDR3 region has the DNA TGTGCCAGCAGCAGGTTACAGGGGAGGAATGGCTACACCTTC.

The chain uses TRBV12-3 or TRBV12-4 and TRBJ1-2, with 7 bases matching TRBD1. The junction had 9 bases not matched to a gene; V was cut back by 9 bases and J by 5 bases. This CDR3 spans 13 amino acids. CDR3 sequence: CASGTGAGYGYTF. The DNA of the CDR3 is TGTGCCAGTGGTACAGGGGCGGGATATGGCTACACCTTC.